These T cell receptor beta chains were read from a single sample in a study of shared clonotypes between healthy human individuals. The data were produced by immunoSEQ multiplex PCR, yet TCRdb's version contains in-frame clones alone and is incomplete. The profile shows about 2 million clones, over 85% of them singletons. Sequencing was performed on naive CD8+ T cells sorted from blood. These receptors originate from a man between 18 and 35 years old in good health. Each CDR3 is given with its conserved first and last residue. Fields, in order: clone size, V gene, J gene, D gene, CDR3 protein, CDR3 DNA. D genes are given only for firm matches. Clone size, where shown, is once, few, many, or a class for clones that have expanded.

>.|TRBV7-9|TRBJ1-4|.
CASSPSSGGRGRKLFF
TGTGCCAGCAGCCCCTCCTCCGGAGGGCGGGGGAGAAAACTGTTTTTT
>.|TRBV27|TRBJ2-5|.
CASSRALEETQYF
TGTGCCAGCAGCCGGGCCTTAGAGGAGACCCAGTACTTC
>.|TRBV27|TRBJ2-7|.
CASSAIGTEGPYEQYF
TGTGCCAGCAGTGCGATCGGGACCGAGGGACCCTACGAGCAGTACTTC
>.|TRBV5-1|TRBJ1-2|.
CASGNSGPGYTF
TGCGCCAGCGGAAACAGTGGACCTGGCTACACCTTC
>.|TRBV4-1|TRBJ1-1|.
CASSLHEATEAFF
TGCGCCAGCAGCCTTCATGAGGCCACTGAAGCTTTCTTT
>.|TRBV5-8|TRBJ2-1|TRBD1
CAAPGQGYNEQFF
TGTGCCGCCCCGGGACAGGGGTACAATGAGCAGTTCTTC
>.|TRBV7-9|TRBJ2-1|.
CASSSGKATSSYGEQFF
TGTGCCAGCAGCTCGGGAAAGGCCACGAGTTCTTATGGGGAGCAGTTCTTC
>.|TRBV6-6|TRBJ2-2|TRBD2
CASSLGTSGVTGELFF
TGTGCCAGCAGCCTGGGGACTAGCGGGGTGACCGGGGAGCTGTTTTTT
>once|TRBV5-4|TRBJ2-7|TRBD1
CASSQGQGPPAEQYF
TGTGCCAGCAGCCAAGGACAGGGGCCTCCCGCCGAGCAGTACTTC
>once|TRBV6-5|TRBJ2-5|.
CASSYGSQETQYF
TGTGCCAGCAGTTACGGGAGTCAAGAGACCCAGTACTTC
>.|TRBV2|TRBJ2-7|.
CASSEGIPPIYEQYF
TGTGCCAGCAGTGAAGGAATACCCCCAATCTACGAGCAGTACTTC
>.|TRBV19|TRBJ1-1|TRBD1
CASSRDREGDTEAFF
TGTGCCAGTAGTCGGGACAGGGAGGGAGACACTGAAGCTTTCTTT
>.|TRBV6-6|TRBJ2-7|.
CASSSRDTYEQYF
TGTGCCAGCAGTTCCCGGGACACCTACGAGCAGTACTTC
>.|TRBV7-9|TRBJ2-7|TRBD1
CASSHGQGEYEQYF
TGTGCCAGCAGCCACGGACAGGGGGAGTACGAGCAGTACTTC
>.|TRBV9|TRBJ2-2|.
CASSAGTPNTGELFF
TGTGCCAGCAGCGCAGGCACCCCGAACACCGGGGAGCTGTTTTTT
>few|TRBV11-2|TRBJ2-2|.
CATSVGGELFF
TGTGCCACCTCCGTGGGCGGGGAGCTGTTTTTT
>.|TRBV27|TRBJ2-7|TRBD2
CASSLSRGEIEEQYF
TGTGCCAGCAGTTTGTCCCGGGGGGAAATAGAAGAGCAGTACTTC
>once|TRBV9|TRBJ2-7|TRBD2
CASSASPGGTFYEQYF
TGTGCCAGCAGCGCCTCACCCGGGGGGACCTTCTACGAGCAGTACTTC
>.|TRBV5-6|TRBJ2-1|.
CASSLATGEDEQFF
TGTGCCAGCAGCTTGGCTACAGGGGAGGATGAGCAGTTCTTC
>.|TRBV7-9|TRBJ2-2|TRBD1
CASSLEDRGSGELFF
TGTGCCAGCAGCTTAGAGGACAGGGGATCCGGGGAGCTGTTTTTT
>.|TRBV9|TRBJ2-2|TRBD2
CASSDPEGRQRGATGELFF
TGTGCCAGCAGCGACCCCGAGGGGCGGCAGCGGGGGGCGACCGGGGAGCTGTTTTTT
>.|TRBV12-1|TRBJ2-7|.
CASSFSRDSF
TGTGCCAGCAGCTTTTCTCGGGATTCCTTC
>.|TRBV19|TRBJ1-2|.
CASSIPGWSYGYTF
TGTGCCAGTAGTATTCCCGGGTGGAGCTATGGCTACACCTTC
>.|TRBV30|TRBJ1-2|.
CAWSPLIAIDGYTF
TGTGCCTGGAGTCCCCTGATAGCGATCGATGGCTACACCTTC
>.|TRBV7-3|TRBJ2-3|.
CASRLGLATDTQYF
TGTGCCAGCAGACTGGGACTGGCCACAGATACGCAGTATTTT
>.|TRBV29-1|TRBJ2-1|.
CTSMNEGEQFF
TGCACCTCTATGAATGAGGGGGAGCAGTTCTTC